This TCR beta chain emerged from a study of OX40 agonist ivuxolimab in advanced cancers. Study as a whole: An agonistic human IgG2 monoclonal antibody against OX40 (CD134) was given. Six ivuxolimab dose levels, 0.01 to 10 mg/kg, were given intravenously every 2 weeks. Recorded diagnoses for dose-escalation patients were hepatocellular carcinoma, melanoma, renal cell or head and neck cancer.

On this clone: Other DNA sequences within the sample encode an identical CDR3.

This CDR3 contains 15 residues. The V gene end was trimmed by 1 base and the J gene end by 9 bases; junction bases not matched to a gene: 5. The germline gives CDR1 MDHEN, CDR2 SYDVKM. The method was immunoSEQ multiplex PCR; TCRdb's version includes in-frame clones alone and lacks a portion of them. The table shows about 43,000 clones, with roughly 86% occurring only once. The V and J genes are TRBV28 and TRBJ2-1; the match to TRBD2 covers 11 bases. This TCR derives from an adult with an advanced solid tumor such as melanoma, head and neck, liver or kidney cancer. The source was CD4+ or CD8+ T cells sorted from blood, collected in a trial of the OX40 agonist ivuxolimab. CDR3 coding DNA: TGTGCCAGCAGTTTATTAGCGGGAGGGCCTGGTGAGCAGTTCTTC. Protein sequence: CASSLLAGGPGEQFF. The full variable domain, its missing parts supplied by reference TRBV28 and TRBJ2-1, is DVKVTQSSRYLVKRTGEKVFLECVQDMDHENMFWYRQDPGLGLRLIYFSYDVKMKEKGDIPEGYSVSREKKERFSLILESASTNQTSMYLCASSLLAGGPGEQFFGPGTRLTVL.